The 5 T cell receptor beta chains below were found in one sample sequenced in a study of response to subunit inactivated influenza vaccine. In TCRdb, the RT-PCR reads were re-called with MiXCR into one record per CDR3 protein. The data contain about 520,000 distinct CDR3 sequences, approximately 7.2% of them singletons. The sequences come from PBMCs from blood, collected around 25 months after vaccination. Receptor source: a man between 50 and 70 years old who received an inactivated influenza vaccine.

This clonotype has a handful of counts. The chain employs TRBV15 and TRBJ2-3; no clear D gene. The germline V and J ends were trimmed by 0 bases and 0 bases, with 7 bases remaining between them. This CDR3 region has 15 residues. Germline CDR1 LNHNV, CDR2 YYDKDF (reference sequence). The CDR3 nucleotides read TGTGCCACCAGCAGAGAACAGACTAGCACAGATACGCAGTATTTT. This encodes CATSREQTSTDTQYF.

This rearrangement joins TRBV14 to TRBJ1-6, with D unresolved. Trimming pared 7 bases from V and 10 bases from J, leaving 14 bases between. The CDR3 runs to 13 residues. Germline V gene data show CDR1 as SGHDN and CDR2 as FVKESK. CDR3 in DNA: TGTGCCAGCATCCCCCAGTGGAGGTCACCCCTCCACTTT. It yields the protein CASIPQWRSPLHF.

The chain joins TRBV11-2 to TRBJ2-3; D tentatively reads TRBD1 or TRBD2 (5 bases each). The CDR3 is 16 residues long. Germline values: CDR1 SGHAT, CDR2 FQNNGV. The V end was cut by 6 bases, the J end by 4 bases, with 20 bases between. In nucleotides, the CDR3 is TGTGCCAGCAGAACCATAAGACCCGGGGCCCCAGATACGCAGTATTTT. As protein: CASRTIRPGAPDTQYF.

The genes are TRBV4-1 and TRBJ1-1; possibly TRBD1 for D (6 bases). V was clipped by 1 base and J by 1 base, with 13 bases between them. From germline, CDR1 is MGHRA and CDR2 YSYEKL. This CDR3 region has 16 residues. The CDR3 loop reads CASSQGIGQTNTEAFF. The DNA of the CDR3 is TGCGCCAGCAGCCAAGGAATAGGACAGACGAACACTGAAGCTTTCTTT.

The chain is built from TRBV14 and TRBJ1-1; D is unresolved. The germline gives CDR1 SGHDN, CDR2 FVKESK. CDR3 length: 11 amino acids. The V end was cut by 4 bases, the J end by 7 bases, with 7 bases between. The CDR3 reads CASSPLVEAFF. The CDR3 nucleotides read TGTGCCAGCAGCCCCTTGGTTGAAGCTTTCTTT.